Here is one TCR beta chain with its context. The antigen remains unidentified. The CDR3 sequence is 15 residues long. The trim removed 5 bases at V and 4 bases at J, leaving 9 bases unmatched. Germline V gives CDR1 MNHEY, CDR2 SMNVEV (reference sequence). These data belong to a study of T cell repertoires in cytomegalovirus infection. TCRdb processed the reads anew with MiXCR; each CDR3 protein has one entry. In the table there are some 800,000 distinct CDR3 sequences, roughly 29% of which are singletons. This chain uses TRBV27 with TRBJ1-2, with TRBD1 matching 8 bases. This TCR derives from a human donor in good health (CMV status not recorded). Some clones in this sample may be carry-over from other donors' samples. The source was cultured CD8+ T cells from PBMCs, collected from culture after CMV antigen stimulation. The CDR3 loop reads CASSTGTGPAYGYTF. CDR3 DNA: TGTGCCAGCAGTACCGGGACAGGCCCCGCCTATGGCTACACCTTC.